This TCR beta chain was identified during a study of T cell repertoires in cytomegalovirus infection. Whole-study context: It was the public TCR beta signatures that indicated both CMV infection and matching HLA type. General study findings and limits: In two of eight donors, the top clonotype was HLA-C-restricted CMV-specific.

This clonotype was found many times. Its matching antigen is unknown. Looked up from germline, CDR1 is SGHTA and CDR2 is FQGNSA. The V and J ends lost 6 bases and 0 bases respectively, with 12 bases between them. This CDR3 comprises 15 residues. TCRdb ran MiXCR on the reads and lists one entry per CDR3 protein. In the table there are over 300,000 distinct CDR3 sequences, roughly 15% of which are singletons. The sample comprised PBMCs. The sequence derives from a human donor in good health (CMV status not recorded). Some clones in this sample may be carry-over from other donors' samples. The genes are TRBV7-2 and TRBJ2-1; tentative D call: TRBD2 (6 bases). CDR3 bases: TGTGCCAGCAGTCGGGACGGGAGCTCCTACAATGAGCAGTTCTTC. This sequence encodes CASSRDGSSYNEQFF.